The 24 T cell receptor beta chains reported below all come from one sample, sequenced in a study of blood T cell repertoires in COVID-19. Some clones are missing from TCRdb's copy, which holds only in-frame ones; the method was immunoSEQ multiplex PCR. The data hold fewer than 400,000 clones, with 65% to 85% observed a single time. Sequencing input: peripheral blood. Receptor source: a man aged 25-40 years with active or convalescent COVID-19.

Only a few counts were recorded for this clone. The CDR3 DNA follows: TGCGCCAGCAGGCTCCTCGGGGAGACAGATACGCAGTATTTT. Its translation is CASRLLGETDTQYF. The rearrangement joins TRBV5-1 to TRBJ2-3; weak D call: TRBD2 (5 bases). Germline-derived CDR1 and CDR2 are SGHRS and YFSETQ. Trimming stripped 5 bases from V and 3 bases from J, with 13 bases between. The CDR3 contains 14 residues. Together with reference TRBV5-1 and TRBJ2-3, the CDR3 gives the full variable domain: KAGVTQTPRYLIKTRGQQVTLSCSPISGHRSVSWYQQTPGQGLQFLFEYFSETQRNKGNFPGRFSGRQFSNSRSEMNVSTLELGDSALYLCASRLLGETDTQYFGPGTRLTVL.

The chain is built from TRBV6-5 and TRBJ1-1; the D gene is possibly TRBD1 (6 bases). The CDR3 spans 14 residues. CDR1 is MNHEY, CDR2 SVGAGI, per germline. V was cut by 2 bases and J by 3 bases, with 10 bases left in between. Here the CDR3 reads CASSYEGGDTEAFF. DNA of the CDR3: TGTGCCAGCAGTTACGAAGGGGGGGACACTGAAGCTTTCTTT.

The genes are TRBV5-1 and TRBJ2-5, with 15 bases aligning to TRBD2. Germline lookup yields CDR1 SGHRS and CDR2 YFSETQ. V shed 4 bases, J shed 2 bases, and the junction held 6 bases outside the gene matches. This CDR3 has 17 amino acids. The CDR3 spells CASSLGLAGGVQETQYF. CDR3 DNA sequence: TGCGCCAGCAGCCTGGGACTAGCGGGAGGCGTTCAAGAGACCCAGTACTTC.

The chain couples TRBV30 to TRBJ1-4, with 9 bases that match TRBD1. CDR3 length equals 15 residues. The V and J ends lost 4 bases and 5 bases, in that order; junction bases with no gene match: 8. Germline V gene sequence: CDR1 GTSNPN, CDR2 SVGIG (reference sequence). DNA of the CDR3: TGTGCCTGGACACCGAGTGGACAGGGGAATGAAAAACTGTTTTTT. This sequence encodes CAWTPSGQGNEKLFF.

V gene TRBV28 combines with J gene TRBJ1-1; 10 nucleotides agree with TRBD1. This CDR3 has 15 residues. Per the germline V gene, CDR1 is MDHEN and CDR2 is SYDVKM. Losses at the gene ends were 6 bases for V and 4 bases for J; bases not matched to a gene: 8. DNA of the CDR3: TGTGCCAGCAGACGATTCGGGACAGGGGCCACTGAAGCTTTCTTT. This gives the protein CASRRFGTGATEAFF.

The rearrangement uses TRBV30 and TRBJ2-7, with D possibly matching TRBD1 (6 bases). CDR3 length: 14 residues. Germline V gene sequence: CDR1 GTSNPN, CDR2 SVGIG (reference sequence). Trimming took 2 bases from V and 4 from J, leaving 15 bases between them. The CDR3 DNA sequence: TGTGCCTGGAGTTCAAAACAGGGACCGTACGAGCAGTACTTC. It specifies CAWSSKQGPYEQYF.

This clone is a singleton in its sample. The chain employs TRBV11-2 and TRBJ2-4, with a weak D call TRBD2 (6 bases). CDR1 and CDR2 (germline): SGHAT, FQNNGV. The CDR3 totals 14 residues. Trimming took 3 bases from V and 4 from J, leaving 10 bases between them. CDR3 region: CASSLGTEKNIQYF. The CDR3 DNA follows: TGTGCCAGCAGCTTGGGGACTGAAAAAAACATTCAGTACTTC.

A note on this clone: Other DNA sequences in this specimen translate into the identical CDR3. CDR3 in amino acids: CAWSVGDSNQPQHF. The DNA of the CDR3 is TGTGCCTGGAGTGTCGGGGATAGCAATCAGCCCCAGCATTTT. The chain couples TRBV30 to TRBJ1-5; no definite D call. Trimming removed 0 bases at V and 0 bases at J, with 6 bases between. This CDR3 is 14 amino acids long. Looked up from germline, CDR1 is GTSNPN and CDR2 is SVGIG (reference sequence).

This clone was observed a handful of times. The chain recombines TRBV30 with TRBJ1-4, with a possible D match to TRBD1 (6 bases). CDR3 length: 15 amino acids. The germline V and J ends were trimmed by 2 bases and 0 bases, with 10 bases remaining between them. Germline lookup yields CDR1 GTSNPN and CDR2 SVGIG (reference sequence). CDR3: CAWSQGSPTNEKLFF. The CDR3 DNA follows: TGTGCCTGGAGTCAGGGGAGTCCAACTAATGAAAAACTGTTTTTT.

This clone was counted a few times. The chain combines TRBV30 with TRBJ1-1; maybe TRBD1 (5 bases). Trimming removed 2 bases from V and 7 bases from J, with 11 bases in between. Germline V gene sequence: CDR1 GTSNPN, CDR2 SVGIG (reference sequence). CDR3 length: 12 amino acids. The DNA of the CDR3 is TGTGCCTGGAGTCCCAGACAGCGTGAAGCTTTCTTT. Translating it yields CAWSPRQREAFF.

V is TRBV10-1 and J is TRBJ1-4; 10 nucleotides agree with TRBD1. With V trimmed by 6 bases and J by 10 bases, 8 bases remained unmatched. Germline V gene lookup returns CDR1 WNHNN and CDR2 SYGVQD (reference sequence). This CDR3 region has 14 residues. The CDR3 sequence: CASSEGDRGGKLFF. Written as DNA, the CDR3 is TGCGCCAGCAGCGAAGGGGACAGGGGAGGAAAACTGTTTTTT.

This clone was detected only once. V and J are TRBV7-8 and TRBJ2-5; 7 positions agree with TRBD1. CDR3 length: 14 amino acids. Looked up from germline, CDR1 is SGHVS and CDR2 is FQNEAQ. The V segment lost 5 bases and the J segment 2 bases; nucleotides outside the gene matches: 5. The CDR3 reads CASSRGQEQETQYF. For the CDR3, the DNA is TGTGCCAGCAGCCGAGGACAGGAGCAAGAGACCCAGTACTTC.

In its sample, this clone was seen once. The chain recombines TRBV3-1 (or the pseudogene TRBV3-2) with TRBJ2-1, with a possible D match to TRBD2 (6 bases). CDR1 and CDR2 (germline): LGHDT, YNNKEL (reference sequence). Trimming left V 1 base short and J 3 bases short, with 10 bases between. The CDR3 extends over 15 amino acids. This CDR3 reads CASSQVGGSYNEQFF. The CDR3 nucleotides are TGTGCCAGCAGCCAAGTTGGGGGGAGCTACAATGAGCAGTTCTTC.

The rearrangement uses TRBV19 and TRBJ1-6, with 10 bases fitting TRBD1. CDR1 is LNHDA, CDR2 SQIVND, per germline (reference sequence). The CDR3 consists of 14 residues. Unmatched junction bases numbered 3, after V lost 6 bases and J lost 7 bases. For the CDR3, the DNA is TGTGCCAGTAGCGACAGGGGGCCCAATTCACCCCTCCACTTT. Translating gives CASSDRGPNSPLHF.

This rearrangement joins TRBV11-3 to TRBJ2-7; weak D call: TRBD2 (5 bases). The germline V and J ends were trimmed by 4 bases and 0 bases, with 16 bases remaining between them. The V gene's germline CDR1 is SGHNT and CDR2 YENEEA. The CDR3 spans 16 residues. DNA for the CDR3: TGTGCCAGCAGCTCCCGAGACAAAGGAGGCTCCTACGAGCAGTACTTC. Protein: CASSSRDKGGSYEQYF.

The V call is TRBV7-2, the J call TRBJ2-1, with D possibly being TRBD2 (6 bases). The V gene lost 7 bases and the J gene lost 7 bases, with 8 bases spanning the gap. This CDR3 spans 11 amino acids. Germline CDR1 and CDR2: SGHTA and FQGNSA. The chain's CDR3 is CASTRGNEQFF. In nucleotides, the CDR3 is TGTGCCAGCACCCGGGGGAATGAGCAGTTCTTC.

The CDR3 region has the DNA TGTGCCAGCAGCTTAGATCCGGGAGAGGGGGAAAAACTGTTTTTT. Its protein product is CASSLDPGEGEKLFF. The genes are TRBV7-2 and TRBJ1-4; perhaps TRBD1 as D (5 bases). Germline V lookup: CDR1 SGHTA, CDR2 FQGNSA. The CDR3 sequence is 15 residues long. V shed 1 base and J shed 8 bases, with 14 bases lying between them.

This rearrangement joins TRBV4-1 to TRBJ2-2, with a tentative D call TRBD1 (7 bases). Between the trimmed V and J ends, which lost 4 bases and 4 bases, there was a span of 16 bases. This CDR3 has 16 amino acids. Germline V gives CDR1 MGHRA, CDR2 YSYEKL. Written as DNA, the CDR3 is TGCGCCAGCAGCCCGGAAGGAGGGGGCGGCACCGGGGAGCTGTTTTTT. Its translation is CASSPEGGGGTGELFF.

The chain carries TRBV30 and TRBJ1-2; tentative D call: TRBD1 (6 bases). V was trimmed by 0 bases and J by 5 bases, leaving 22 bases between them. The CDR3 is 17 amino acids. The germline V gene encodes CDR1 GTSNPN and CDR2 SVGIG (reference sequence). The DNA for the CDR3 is TGTGCCTGGAGTGTCGGGGGGCAGCTCCAGTTCTCATATGGCTACACCTTC. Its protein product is CAWSVGGQLQFSYGYTF.

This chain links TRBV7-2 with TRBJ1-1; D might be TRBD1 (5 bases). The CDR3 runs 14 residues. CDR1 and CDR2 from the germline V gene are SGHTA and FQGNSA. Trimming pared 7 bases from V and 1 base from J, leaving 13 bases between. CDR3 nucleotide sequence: TGTGCCAGCACCCCTGGGGCAGGGAACACTGAAGCTTTCTTT. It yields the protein CASTPGAGNTEAFF.

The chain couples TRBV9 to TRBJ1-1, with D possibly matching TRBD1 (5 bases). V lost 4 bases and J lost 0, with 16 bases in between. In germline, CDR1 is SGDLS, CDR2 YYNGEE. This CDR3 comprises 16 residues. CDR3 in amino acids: CASSPFPGLMNTEAFF. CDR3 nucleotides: TGTGCCAGCAGCCCCTTTCCGGGACTGATGAACACTGAAGCTTTCTTT.

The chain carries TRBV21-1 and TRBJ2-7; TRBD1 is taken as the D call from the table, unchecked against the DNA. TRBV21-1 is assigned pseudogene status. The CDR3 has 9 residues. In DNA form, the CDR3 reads TGTGCCATCAGGCGCAGGGAGTACTTC. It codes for CAIRRREYF.

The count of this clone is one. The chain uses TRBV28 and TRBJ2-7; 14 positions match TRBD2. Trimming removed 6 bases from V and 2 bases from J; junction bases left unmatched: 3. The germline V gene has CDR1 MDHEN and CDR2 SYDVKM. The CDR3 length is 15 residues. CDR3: CASRPGLAGAYEQYF. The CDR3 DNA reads TGTGCCAGCAGGCCGGGACTAGCGGGAGCCTACGAGCAGTACTTC.

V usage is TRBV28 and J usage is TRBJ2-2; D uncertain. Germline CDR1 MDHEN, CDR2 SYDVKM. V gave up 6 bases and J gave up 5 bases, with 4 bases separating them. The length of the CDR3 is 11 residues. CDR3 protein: CASSQTGELFF. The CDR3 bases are TGTGCCAGCAGCCAAACCGGGGAGCTGTTTTTT.